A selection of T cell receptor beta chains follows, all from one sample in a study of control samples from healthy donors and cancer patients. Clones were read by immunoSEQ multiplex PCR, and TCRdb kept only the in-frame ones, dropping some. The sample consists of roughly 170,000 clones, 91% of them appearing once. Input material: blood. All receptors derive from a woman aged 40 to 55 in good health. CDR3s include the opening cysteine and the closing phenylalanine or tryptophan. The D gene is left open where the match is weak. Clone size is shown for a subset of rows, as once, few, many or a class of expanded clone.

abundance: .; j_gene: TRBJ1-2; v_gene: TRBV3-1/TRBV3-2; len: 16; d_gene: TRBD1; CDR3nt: TGTGCCAGCAGCCAAGATAGTAAAGGGGGCTTTGATGGCTACACCTTC; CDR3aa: CASSQDSKGGFDGYTF
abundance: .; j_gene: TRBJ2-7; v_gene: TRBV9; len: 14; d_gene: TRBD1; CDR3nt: TGTGCCAGCAGCAAGACAGGGAGCTCCTACGAGCAGTACTTC; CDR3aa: CASSKTGSSYEQYF
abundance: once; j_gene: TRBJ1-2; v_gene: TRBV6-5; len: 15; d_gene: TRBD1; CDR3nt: TGTGCCAGCAGGGAGTATCGACAGGGAGGATATGGCTACACCTTC; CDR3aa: CASREYRQGGYGYTF
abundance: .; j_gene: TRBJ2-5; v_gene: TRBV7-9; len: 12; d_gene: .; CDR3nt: TGTGCCAGCAGCCCGAACCAAGAGACCCAGTACTTC; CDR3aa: CASSPNQETQYF
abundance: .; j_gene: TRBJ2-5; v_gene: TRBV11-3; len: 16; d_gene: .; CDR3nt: TGTGCCAGCCCCCTGGGCCCATCGCGGACACGCCGGACCCAGTACTTC; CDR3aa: CASPLGPSRTRRTQYF
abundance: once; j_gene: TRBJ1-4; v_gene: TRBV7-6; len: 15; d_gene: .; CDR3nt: TGTGCCAGCAGCCCGCCAAGTACAACTAATGAAAAACTGTTTTTT; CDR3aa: CASSPPSTTNEKLFF
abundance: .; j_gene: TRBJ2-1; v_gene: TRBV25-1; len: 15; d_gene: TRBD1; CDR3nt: TGTGCCAGCAGTGAGCACAGGGGGCGCACCAATGAGCAGTTCTTC; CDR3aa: CASSEHRGRTNEQFF
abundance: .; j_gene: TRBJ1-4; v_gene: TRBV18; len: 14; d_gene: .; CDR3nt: TGTGCCAGCTCACCACAGGGGTTATTTGAAAAACTGTTTTTT; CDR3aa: CASSPQGLFEKLFF
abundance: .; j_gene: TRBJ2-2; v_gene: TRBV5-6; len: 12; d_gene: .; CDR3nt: TGTGCCAGCAGCACACTCACCGGGGAGCTGTTTTTT; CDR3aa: CASSTLTGELFF
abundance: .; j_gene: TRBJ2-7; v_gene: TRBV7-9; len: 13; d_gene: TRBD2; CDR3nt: TGTGCCAGCAGCTCTGGGACTAGCTACGAGCAGTACTTC; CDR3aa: CASSSGTSYEQYF
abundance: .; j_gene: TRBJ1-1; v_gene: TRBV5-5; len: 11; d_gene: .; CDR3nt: TGTGCCAGCAGCTGGAGGGAACGAGCTTTCTTT; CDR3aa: CASSWRERAFF
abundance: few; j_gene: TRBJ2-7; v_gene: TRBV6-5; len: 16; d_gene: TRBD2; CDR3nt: TGTGCCAGCAGTTACAGCGGGGGGGAGAGCTCCTACGAGCAGTACTTC; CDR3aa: CASSYSGGESSYEQYF
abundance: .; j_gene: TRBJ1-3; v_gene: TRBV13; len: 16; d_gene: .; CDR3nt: TGTGCCAGCAGCTTATGGGCGGCCGCCTCTGGAAACACCATATATTTT; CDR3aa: CASSLWAAASGNTIYF
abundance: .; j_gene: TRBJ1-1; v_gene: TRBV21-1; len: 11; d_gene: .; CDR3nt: TGTGCCAGCAGCATGGACTCCGAAGCTTTCTTT; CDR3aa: CASSMDSEAFF
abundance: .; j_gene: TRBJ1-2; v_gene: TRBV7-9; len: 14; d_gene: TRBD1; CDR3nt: TGTGCCAGCAGCAGGCTAGGGACAGTCTATGGCTACACCTTC; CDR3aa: CASSRLGTVYGYTF
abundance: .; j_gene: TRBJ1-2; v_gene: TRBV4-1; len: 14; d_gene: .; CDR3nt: TGCGCCAGCAGCCCCAGAGAGGGGAACTATGGCTACACCTTC; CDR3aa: CASSPREGNYGYTF
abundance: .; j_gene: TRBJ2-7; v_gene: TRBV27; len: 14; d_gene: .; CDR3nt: TGTGCCAGCAGTCATGGCCGGGGAGCCTACGAGCAGTACTTC; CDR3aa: CASSHGRGAYEQYF
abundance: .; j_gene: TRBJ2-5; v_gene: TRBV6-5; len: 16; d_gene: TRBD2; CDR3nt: TGTGCCAGCAGTTATAGTGCGGGGGAAATGGTAGAGACCCAGTACTTC; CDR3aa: CASSYSAGEMVETQYF
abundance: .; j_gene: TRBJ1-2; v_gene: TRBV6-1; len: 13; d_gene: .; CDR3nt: TGTGCCAGCAGTGAATTGGGGGGCTATGGCTACACCTTC; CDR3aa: CASSELGGYGYTF
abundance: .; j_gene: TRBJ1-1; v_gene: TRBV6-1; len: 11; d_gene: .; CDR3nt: TGTGCCAGCAGTGAAGGGTTGGGTGCTTTCTTT; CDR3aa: CASSEGLGAFF
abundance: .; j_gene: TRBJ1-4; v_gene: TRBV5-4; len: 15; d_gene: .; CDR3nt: TGTGCCAGCAGCTTGGTGGGGGACGGTAATGAAAAACTGTTTTTT; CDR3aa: CASSLVGDGNEKLFF
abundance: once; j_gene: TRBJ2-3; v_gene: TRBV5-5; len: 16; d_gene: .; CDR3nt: TGTGCCAGCAGCTTGGGGGGACTTGGATTCACAGATACGCAGTATTTT; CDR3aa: CASSLGGLGFTDTQYF
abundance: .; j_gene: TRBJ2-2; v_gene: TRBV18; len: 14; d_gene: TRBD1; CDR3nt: TGTGCCAGCTCTGGACAGGGGAACACCGGGGAGCTGTTTTTT; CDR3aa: CASSGQGNTGELFF
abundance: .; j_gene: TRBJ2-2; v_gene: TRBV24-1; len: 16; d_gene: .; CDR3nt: TGTGCCTCTTCTTTTGGCAGGGAATCCAATCACCGGGGAGCTGTTTTT; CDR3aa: CASSFGRESNHRGAVF
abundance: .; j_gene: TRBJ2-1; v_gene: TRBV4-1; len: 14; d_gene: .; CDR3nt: TGCGCCAGCAGCCAGGGCATTGGCCACAATGAGCAGTTCTTC; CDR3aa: CASSQGIGHNEQFF
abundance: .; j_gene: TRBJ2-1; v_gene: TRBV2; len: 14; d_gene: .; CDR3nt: TGTGCCAGCAGTACTTTTGGGGGAGGCAATGAGCAGTTCTTC; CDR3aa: CASSTFGGGNEQFF
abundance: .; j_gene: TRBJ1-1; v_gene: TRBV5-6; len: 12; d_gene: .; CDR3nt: TGTGCCAGCAGCCGGGGGAGCACTGAAGCTTTCTTT; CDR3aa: CASSRGSTEAFF
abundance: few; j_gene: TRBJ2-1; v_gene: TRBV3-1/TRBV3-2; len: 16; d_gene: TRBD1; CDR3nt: TGTGCCAGCAGCCAAGTTAGCAGGGGGCTCTACAATGAGCAGTTCTTC; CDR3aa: CASSQVSRGLYNEQFF
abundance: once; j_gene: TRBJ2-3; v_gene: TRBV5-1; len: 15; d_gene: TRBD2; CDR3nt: TGCGCCAGCAGCTCCGGACTAGCGGGGGGGGATACGCAGTATTTT; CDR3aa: CASSSGLAGGDTQYF